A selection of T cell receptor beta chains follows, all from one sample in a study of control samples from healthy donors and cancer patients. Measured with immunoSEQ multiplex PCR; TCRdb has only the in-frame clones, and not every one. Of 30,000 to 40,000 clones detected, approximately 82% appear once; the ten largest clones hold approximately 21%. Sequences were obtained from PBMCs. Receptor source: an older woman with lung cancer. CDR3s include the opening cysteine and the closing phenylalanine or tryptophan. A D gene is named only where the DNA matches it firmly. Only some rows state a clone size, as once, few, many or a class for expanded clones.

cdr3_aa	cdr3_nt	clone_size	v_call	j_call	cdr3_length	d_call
CASSPRRVDTEAFF	TGTGCCAGCAGTCCTCGGAGGGTGGACACTGAAGCTTTCTTT	few	TRBV25-1	TRBJ1-1	14	NA
CASSYSYFNSPLHF	TGTGCCAGCAGTTACTCTTACTTTAATTCACCCCTCCACTTT	NA	TRBV6-5	TRBJ1-6	14	NA
CASSSAGWGYTF	TGTGCCAGTAGTTCCGCCGGTTGGGGCTACACCTTC	NA	TRBV19	TRBJ1-2	12	NA
CASTDRGGQGLF	TGTGCCAGCACCGACAGAGGGGGGCAGGGTCTATTT	NA	TRBV6-5	TRBJ1-1	12	NA
CASTYPSTAEQYF	TGTGCCAGCACTTACCCTTCGACGGCTGAGCAGTACTTC	NA	TRBV6-5	TRBJ2-7	13	NA
CASTDRALDGYTF	TGTGCCAGCACCGACCGGGCCTTGGATGGCTACACCTTC	NA	TRBV12-3/TRBV12-4	TRBJ1-2	13	NA
CASSQSGTVNYEQYF	TGTGCCAGCAGCCAGTCTGGGACAGTCAATTACGAGCAGTACTTC	NA	TRBV3-1/TRBV3-2	TRBJ2-7	15	TRBD1
CASSLARDNGRAFF	TGTGCCAGCAGCTTAGCGCGGGATAACGGAAGGGCTTTCTTT	NA	TRBV7-9	TRBJ1-1	14	NA
CASSSPTGEAFF	TGCGCCAGCAGTTCTCCGACAGGTGAAGCTTTCTTT	NA	TRBV10-1	TRBJ1-1	12	NA
CASSTGGTPYYEQYF	TGTGCCAGCAGTACCGGTGGGACACCTTACTACGAGCAGTACTTC	NA	TRBV6-2/TRBV6-3	TRBJ2-7	15	NA
CASSSGQGNEQYF	TGTGCCAGCAGCTCGGGACAGGGCAACGAGCAGTACTTC	NA	TRBV7-3	TRBJ2-7	13	TRBD1
CASSSRGGWNTGELFF	TGCGCCAGCAGCTCCCGGGGAGGCTGGAACACCGGGGAGCTGTTTTTT	NA	TRBV5-1	TRBJ2-2	16	NA
CASSLAGNINNEQFF	TGTGCCAGCAGTCTGGCAGGGAATATCAACAATGAGCAGTTCTTC	NA	TRBV27	TRBJ2-1	15	NA
CASSLRWETQYF	TGTGCCAGCAGTTTAAGGTGGGAGACCCAGTACTTC	NA	TRBV12-3/TRBV12-4	TRBJ2-5	12	NA
CASSLGQLRFF	TGTGCCAGCAGTTTGGGACAGCTTCGATTCTTC	NA	TRBV12-3/TRBV12-4	TRBJ2-1	11	TRBD1
CASRRDGGAGYGYTF	TGTGCCAGCAGGAGGGATGGGGGCGCAGGCTATGGCTACACCTTC	NA	TRBV6-4	TRBJ1-2	15	NA
CASSPFTSGGPYNEQFF	TGTGCCAGCAGCCCCTTTACTAGCGGGGGACCTTACAATGAGCAGTTCTTC	NA	TRBV14	TRBJ2-1	17	TRBD2
CASSQEPTYNEQFF	TGCGCCAGCAGCCAAGAGCCCACCTACAATGAGCAGTTCTTC	NA	TRBV4-1	TRBJ2-1	14	NA
CASSPSSIYGYTF	TGTGCCAGCTCTCCCAGTAGTATCTATGGCTACACCTTC	NA	TRBV6-5	TRBJ1-2	13	NA
CASSQDRRITDTQYF	TGTGCCAGCAGCCAAGATAGACGGATCACAGATACGCAGTATTTT	NA	TRBV4-2	TRBJ2-3	15	NA
CASRSGQLNTEAFF	TGTGCCAGCAGATCCGGACAGTTGAACACTGAAGCTTTCTTT	NA	TRBV7-2	TRBJ1-1	14	NA
CASSLGGTLLGETQYF	TGCGCCAGCAGCTTGGGGGGGACCCTTCTGGGGGAGACCCAGTACTTC	NA	TRBV5-1	TRBJ2-5	16	NA
CASSPLTAIFLYYGYTF	TGCGCCAGCAGTCCCCTCACCGCCATTTTTCTTTACTATGGCTACACCTTC	NA	TRBV10-1	TRBJ1-2	17	NA
CSVELTTRRGGEQFF	TGCAGCGTTGAACTGACGACGCGCAGAGGGGGTGAGCAGTTCTTC	NA	TRBV29-1	TRBJ2-1	15	NA
CASSLEAGATSYNEQFF	TGTGCCAGCAGCTTAGAGGCGGGAGCCACCTCCTACAATGAGCAGTTCTTC	NA	TRBV7-2	TRBJ2-1	17	TRBD2
CASSSYGGREQFF	TGTGCCAGCAGCTCCTACGGGGGCCGGGAGCAGTTCTTC	NA	TRBV5-4	TRBJ2-1	13	NA
CASSYQNTGELFF	TGTGCCAGCAGCTACCAGAACACCGGGGAGCTGTTTTTT	NA	TRBV7-2	TRBJ2-2	13	NA
CASSPYTTGGAEQYF	TGTGCCAGCAGCCCCTACACGACAGGGGGCGCCGAGCAGTACTTC	once	TRBV16	TRBJ2-7	15	TRBD1
CASSYSQGQGNEQFF	TGTGCCAGCAGTTACAGCCAGGGACAGGGGAATGAGCAGTTCTTC	NA	TRBV6-6	TRBJ2-1	15	TRBD1
CASSLERGEDYTF	TGCGCCAGCAGCTTGGAAAGAGGGGAAGACTACACCTTC	NA	TRBV5-1	TRBJ1-2	13	NA
CASSLGLGETQYF	TGCGCCAGCAGCTTAGGACTGGGAGAGACCCAGTACTTC	NA	TRBV5-1	TRBJ2-5	13	NA
CAISVQGRAGGYTF	TGTGCCATCAGTGTCCAGGGCAGGGCTGGAGGCTACACCTTC	NA	TRBV10-3	TRBJ1-2	14	NA
CASSPDRVNTEAFF	TGTGCCAGCAGCCCGGACAGGGTGAACACTGAAGCTTTCTTT	NA	TRBV11-3	TRBJ1-1	14	TRBD1
CASSLGDSRAYEQYF	TGCGCCAGCAGCTTGGGGGACAGTCGAGCTTACGAGCAGTACTTC	medium-sized	TRBV5-1	TRBJ2-7	15	TRBD1
CASSEYGDDTDTQYF	TGTGCCAGCAGTGAATATGGGGATGATACAGATACGCAGTATTTT	NA	TRBV2	TRBJ2-3	15	NA
CASSVGGQISSYEQYF	TGTGCCAGCAGCGTAGGGGGACAAATTAGCTCCTACGAGCAGTACTTC	NA	TRBV9	TRBJ2-7	16	NA
CASSEYIGNEQFF	TGCGCCAGCAGTGAGTACATCGGGAATGAGCAGTTCTTC	NA	TRBV10-2	TRBJ2-1	13	NA
CASSPSGQQETQYF	TGCGCCAGCAGCCCATCGGGACAGCAAGAGACCCAGTACTTC	NA	TRBV4-1	TRBJ2-5	14	TRBD1